This T cell receptor beta chain was identified in a study of sequential checkpoint blockade in melanoma. This sample's treatment: randomized to nivolumab then ipilimumab (arm A) or the reverse (arm B). V was pared by 1 base and J by 5 bases, with 9 bases of the junction left unmatched. Germline V gene data show CDR1 as SGHTA and CDR2 as FQGNSA. CDR3 length: 16 residues. Sequencing was performed with immunoSEQ multiplex PCR; in TCRdb, only in-frame clones are kept and a portion is missing. The profile shows approximately 17,000 clones, approximately 93% of them singletons. The TCR comes from a human donor with melanoma. J is TRBJ2-7 and V is TRBV7-2, with 9 bases lining up with TRBD2. The material was CD8+ T cells sorted from blood (inferred from file names), obtained from a patient given nivolumab and ipilimumab in sequence. The chain's CDR3 is CASSLGVAGAFDEQYF. The DNA for the CDR3 is TGTGCCAGCAGCTTAGGGGTAGCGGGAGCGTTCGACGAGCAGTACTTC.